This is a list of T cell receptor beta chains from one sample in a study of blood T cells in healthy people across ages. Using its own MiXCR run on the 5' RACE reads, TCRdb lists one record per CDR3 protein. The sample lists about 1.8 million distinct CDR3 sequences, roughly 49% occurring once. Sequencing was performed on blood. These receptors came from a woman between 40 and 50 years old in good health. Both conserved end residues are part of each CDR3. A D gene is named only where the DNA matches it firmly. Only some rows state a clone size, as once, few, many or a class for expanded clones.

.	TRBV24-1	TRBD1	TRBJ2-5	CATSEVGQGDQETQYF	TGTGCCACCAGTGAGGTGGGACAGGGAGACCAAGAGACCCAGTACTTC
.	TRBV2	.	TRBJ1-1	CASFWDQNTEAFF	TGTGCCAGCTTTTGGGACCAGAACACTGAAGCTTTCTTT
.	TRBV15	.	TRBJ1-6	CATSTLLGNRPNSPLHF	TGTGCCACCAGTACCCTTTTGGGGAACCGCCCTAATTCACCCCTCCACTTT
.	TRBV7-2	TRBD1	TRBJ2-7	CASSLVGTGKLYEQYF	TGTGCCAGCAGCTTAGTCGGGACAGGGAAGCTCTACGAGCAGTACTTC
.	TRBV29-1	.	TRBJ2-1	CSASLAPSSYNGQFF	TGCAGCGCTTCTCTAGCGCCCAGCTCCTACAATGGGCAGTTCTTC
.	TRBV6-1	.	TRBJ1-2	CASSQIGQQKANYGYTF	TGTGCCAGCAGCCAAATCGGACAGCAAAAAGCTAACTATGGCTACACCTTC
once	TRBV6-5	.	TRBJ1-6	CASKRQVNSPLHF	TGTGCCAGTAAGAGACAGGTCAATTCACCCCTCCACTTT
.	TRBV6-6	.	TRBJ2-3	CASSYSMERTDTQYF	TGTGCCAGCAGTTACTCAATGGAGCGCACAGATACGCAGTATTTT
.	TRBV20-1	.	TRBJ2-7	CSARGGAGTSYEQYF	TGCAGTGCTAGAGGGGGGGCAGGCACGTCCTACGAGCAGTACTTC
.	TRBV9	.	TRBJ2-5	CASPGIKTQYF	TGTGCCAGCCCGGGAATAAAGACCCAGTACTTC
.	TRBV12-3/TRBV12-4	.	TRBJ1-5	CASREDYSNQPQHF	TGTGCCAGCAGGGAAGATTATAGCAATCAGCCCCAGCATTTT
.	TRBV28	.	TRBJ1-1	CASSVRRERTEAFF	TGTGCCAGCAGTGTCAGGAGGGAAAGGACTGAAGCTTTCTTT
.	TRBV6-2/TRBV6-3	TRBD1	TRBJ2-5	CATINSGQVRETQYF	TGTGCCACCATAAATTCCGGACAGGTTCGAGAGACCCAGTACTTC
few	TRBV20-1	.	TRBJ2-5	CSAKNNRGQETQYF	TGCAGTGCCAAGAATAACCGGGGACAAGAGACCCAGTACTTC
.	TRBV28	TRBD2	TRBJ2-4	CASAKAGAAAKNIQYF	TGTGCCAGCGCCAAAGCGGGGGCAGCAGCCAAAAACATTCAGTACTTC
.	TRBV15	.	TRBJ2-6	CATSRGAPSGANVLTF	TGTGCCACCAGCAGAGGGGCACCCTCTGGGGCCAACGTCCTGACTTTC
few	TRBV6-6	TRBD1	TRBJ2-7	CASRGTRQGSSYEQYF	TGTGCCAGCAGGGGTACGCGACAGGGGTCCTCCTACGAGCAGTACTTC